Each of the 7 T cell receptor beta chains below was sequenced from the same sample in a study of PD-1 blockade in classical Hodgkin lymphoma. Sequenced by immunoSEQ multiplex PCR; TCRdb stores in-frame clones only, minus some. This sample has under 20,000 clones; approximately 76% occur once, and the top ten carry roughly two fifths. Regarding time point: cycle 4 day 1 (C4D1), after 6 weeks of nivolumab. Every patient had relapsed following autologous stem cell transplantation, and cohorts differed in brentuximab vedotin exposure. This material consisted of peripheral blood mononuclear cells (PBMCs), taken before the fourth cycle of nivolumab. The receptor source for this set is a human donor with classical Hodgkin lymphoma.

The V call is TRBV27, the J call TRBJ1-4; 7 nucleotides match TRBD1. The CDR3 spans 14 residues. V gave up 6 bases and J gave up 6 bases; unmatched junction bases: 7. CDR1 is MNHEY and CDR2 is SMNVEV in the germline V gene (reference sequence). CDR3 coding DNA: TGTGCCAGCAGATCGACAGGGAGGGATGAAAAACTGTTTTTT. This codes for CASRSTGRDEKLFF.

The CDR3 spells CASSMGQGNYGYTF. In nucleotides, the CDR3 is TGTGCCAGTAGTATGGGCCAGGGTAACTATGGCTACACCTTC. The chain joins TRBV19 to TRBJ1-2; D may be TRBD1 (5 bases). This CDR3 is 14 amino acids long. Germline-derived CDR1 and CDR2 are LNHDA and SQIVND (reference sequence). Trimming stripped 3 bases from V and 1 base from J, with 9 bases between. Combining the CDR3 with reference TRBV19 and TRBJ1-2 gives the whole variable domain DGGITQSPKYLFRKEGQNVTLSCEQNLNHDAMYWYRQDPGQGLRLIYYSQIVNDFQKGDIAEGYSVSREKKESFPLTVTSAQKNPTAFYLCASSMGQGNYGYTFGSGTRLTVV.

This chain connects TRBV9 to TRBJ2-3, with 11 bases fitting TRBD2. J gave up 2 bases and V 1 base, and 6 bases lay outside the gene matches. CDR3 length equals 17 residues. Germline CDR1 and CDR2: SGDLS and YYNGEE. The DNA for the CDR3 is TGTGCCAGCAGCGTAAACCTAGCGGGGGGAAACACAGATACGCAGTATTTT. Amino acids: CASSVNLAGGNTDTQYF.

This chain uses TRBV5-1 with TRBJ2-5; 7 nucleotides align to TRBD1. The CDR3 loop spans 15 amino acids. Germline-derived CDR1 and CDR2 are SGHRS and YFSETQ. V was pared by 3 bases and J by 5 bases, with 10 bases of the junction left unmatched. The CDR3 DNA reads as TGCGCCAGCAGCTCCCCGGACAGGATTGAGGAGACCCAGTACTTC. This sequence encodes CASSSPDRIEETQYF.

This chain connects TRBV5-1 to TRBJ2-1; 10 nucleotides agree with TRBD1. V lost 4 bases, J lost 9 bases, and 7 bases stayed unmatched. This CDR3 has 14 amino acids. Germline CDR1 reads SGHRS; CDR2 reads YFSETQ. As DNA, the CDR3 is TGCGCCAGCAGCACGGGACAGGGGTTGGTTGAGCAGTTCTTC. Its protein product is CASSTGQGLVEQFF.

The rearrangement uses TRBV7-9 and TRBJ1-4, with D possibly TRBD1 on 5 matching bases. Germline assignment: CDR1 SEHNR and CDR2 FQNEAQ (reference sequence). The ends were cut back, 7 bases at V and 6 bases at J, with 15 bases in the middle. The CDR3 covers 14 residues. DNA for the CDR3: TGTGCCAGCACCCCCGGGACCCTAGATGAAAAACTGTTTTTT. Amino acid sequence: CASTPGTLDEKLFF.

This clone is medium-sized (0.01 to 0.1%) by share. The chain uses TRBV9 and TRBJ1-4, with 9 bases identical to TRBD1. Germline CDR1 SGDLS, CDR2 YYNGEE. Germline trimming cut 3 bases from V and 4 bases from J; bases unmatched to any gene: 4. The CDR3 loop spans 15 amino acids. This CDR3 is CASSATGGNNEKLFF. Here the CDR3 DNA reads TGTGCCAGCAGCGCCACAGGGGGCAATAATGAAAAACTGTTTTTT.